This T cell receptor beta chain was identified during a study of T-cell memory formation after mild COVID-19. In TCRdb, the 5' RACE reads were re-called with MiXCR into one record per CDR3 protein. The sample records around 340,000 distinct CDR3 sequences, about an eighth being singletons. The sample holds many counts of this clonotype. CDR3 length: 15 amino acids. V lost 1 base to trimming and J lost 4 bases, with 16 bases between them. CDR1 DFQATT and CDR2 SNEGSKA come from the germline V gene (reference sequence). Sequences were obtained from PBMCs or a T cell subset sorted from them (not recorded which). This chain links TRBV20-1 with TRBJ1-1; the D is unclear. The sequence derives from a man aged 18 to 29 who had mild COVID-19 (a few samples of this study predate the infection). Cell type and time point are not known. The CDR3 here is CSARVYQVLTTEAFF. CDR3 DNA sequence: TGCAGTGCTAGAGTTTATCAAGTCCTAACCACTGAAGCTTTCTTT.